This T cell receptor beta chain was retrieved from a study of blood T cell repertoires in COVID-19. The overall study: Specimens from acute and convalescent COVID-19 originated in the United States, Italy and Spain. T cells, B-cell-depleted T cells, or PBMCs provided the cDNA or gDNA that served as material.

Original processing notes: Scientists estimated how many nucleated cells there were by amplifying reference gene primers. Sequencing used immunoSEQ multiplex PCR; TCRdb keeps in-frame clones, though not all of them. The DNA was the basis for D and trimming; V, J and clone size are from that table. This table has tens of thousands of clones, around 84% appearing once. The CDR3 has 18 amino acids. V dropped 0 bases and J dropped 8 bases, with 22 bases sitting between them. The V gene's germline CDR1 is LGHDT and CDR2 YNNKEL (reference sequence). The sample taken for sequencing was peripheral blood. This rearrangement joins TRBV3-1 (or the pseudogene TRBV3-2) to TRBJ1-4; maybe TRBD1 (6 bases). The TCR originated in a man older than 75 with active COVID-19. The CDR3 nucleotides read TGTGCCAGCAGCCAAGATCAACCTGGGACAACCTGGGGGGAAAAACTGTTTTTT. This sequence encodes CASSQDQPGTTWGEKLFF.